Below, 25 T cell receptor beta chains from the same sample are listed, as sequenced in a study of T cell responses to AZD1222 COVID-19 vaccine. The assay was immunoSEQ multiplex PCR, and TCRdb's table has in-frame clones only and misses some. The table shows over 100,000 clones, with 93% occurring only once. The source material was peripheral blood, sampled on day 0 of AZD1222 vaccination. These TCRs come from an adult in good health.

The V call is TRBV29-1, the J call TRBJ1-1; 12 bases align to TRBD1. J lost 11 bases, V lost 1 base, and 11 bases had no gene match. Germline CDR1 SQVTM, CDR2 ANQGSEA. The CDR3 loop spans 15 amino acids. The CDR3 region is CSVEAARGQGASAFF. The CDR3 DNA sequence: TGCAGCGTTGAAGCCGCGCGGGGACAGGGGGCGAGTGCTTTCTTT.

The V call is TRBV2, the J call TRBJ2-7; TRBD2 might be the D (6 bases). The V gene lost 7 bases and the J gene lost 4 bases, with 8 bases spanning the gap. The CDR3 consists of 11 residues. Germline CDR1 is SNHLY and CDR2 is FYNNEI. CDR3 loop: CASTRDYEQYF. The CDR3 bases are TGTGCCAGCACGCGGGATTACGAGCAGTACTTC.

This chain uses TRBV4-3 with TRBJ2-1; 9 bases match TRBD2. V was clipped by 1 base and J by 8 bases; unmatched bases: 6. This CDR3 region has 15 residues. Germline CDR1 reads LGHNA; CDR2 reads YSLEER. Here the CDR3 reads CASSQVAGEAYEQFF. The CDR3, as DNA: TGCGCCAGCAGCCAAGTAGCGGGAGAAGCGTATGAGCAGTTCTTC.

The chain has TRBV28 and TRBJ1-4; perhaps TRBD1 as D (5 bases). Germline V CDR1 and CDR2: MDHEN, SYDVKM. This CDR3 contains 14 residues. Trimming pared 6 bases from V and 3 bases from J, leaving 11 bases between. In DNA form, the CDR3 reads TGTGCCAGCAGGGGGGGTGGGTCTAATGAAAAACTGTTTTTT. Translating gives CASRGGGSNEKLFF.

V and J are TRBV29-1 and TRBJ1-4; D gene uncertain. Germline-derived CDR1 and CDR2 are SQVTM and ANQGSEA. This CDR3 is built from 14 residues. Trimming shortened V by 4 bases and J by 0 bases, and 9 bases separated the two germline ends. Here the CDR3 DNA reads TGCAGCGTTGCCATCAGAACAACTAATGAAAAACTGTTTTTT. It translates to CSVAIRTTNEKLFF.

The V call is TRBV30, the J call TRBJ1-5; D unresolved. V lost 0 bases and J lost 4, with 10 bases in between. This CDR3 has 14 amino acids. Germline V CDR1 and CDR2: GTSNPN, SVGIG (reference sequence). The DNA for the CDR3 is TGTGCCTGGAGTGTACCCGCAGCTAATCAGCCCCAGCATTTT. This gives the protein CAWSVPAANQPQHF.

This clone was seen more than once but under ten times. The J gene is TRBJ2-3, the V gene TRBV19; D gene unclear. Germline CDR1 LNHDA, CDR2 SQIVND (reference sequence). V shed 3 bases and J shed 2 bases, with 9 bases lying between them. The CDR3 runs 14 residues. CDR3 amino acids: CASSIRRTTDTQYF. In DNA, the CDR3 is TGTGCCAGTAGTATTCGGCGGACCACAGATACGCAGTATTTT.

This sequence joins TRBV19 and TRBJ2-2, with 7 nucleotides matching TRBD2. The CDR3 length is 15 residues. Germline V gene data show CDR1 as LNHDA and CDR2 as SQIVND (reference sequence). V lost 4 bases, J lost 7 bases, and 9 bases stayed unmatched. The CDR3 nucleotides read TGTGCCAGTAGTAATAGAGGGAGGGCCGGCGGGGAGCTGTTTTTT. Amino acid sequence: CASSNRGRAGGELFF. The full variable domain, its missing parts supplied by reference TRBV19 and TRBJ2-2, is DGGITQSPKYLFRKEGQNVTLSCEQNLNHDAMYWYRQDPGQGLRLIYYSQIVNDFQKGDIAEGYSVSREKKESFPLTVTSAQKNPTAFYLCASSNRGRAGGELFFGEGSRLTVL.

CDR3 coding DNA: TGTGCCAGCAGCTTAGTAGTGGGGGATGGAAACACCATATATTTT. Translating gives CASSLVVGDGNTIYF. The J gene is TRBJ1-3, the V gene TRBV7-2, with D possibly matching TRBD1 (5 bases). The CDR3 is 15 residues long. The germline V and J ends were trimmed by 1 base and 3 bases, with 10 bases remaining between them. Looked up from germline, CDR1 is SGHTA and CDR2 is FQGNSA.

The chain uses TRBV5-1 and TRBJ2-1; D uncertain. Looked up from germline, CDR1 is SGHRS and CDR2 is YFSETQ. V lost 7 bases and J lost 0, with 8 bases in between. The CDR3 contains 13 residues. CDR3 amino acids: CASSAHSYNEQFF. The CDR3 nucleotides read TGCGCCAGCTCCGCCCACTCCTACAATGAGCAGTTCTTC.

The rearrangement joins TRBV13 to TRBJ2-7; tentative D call: TRBD1 (6 bases). This CDR3 has 14 amino acids. The germline V gene encodes CDR1 PRHDT and CDR2 FYEKMQ (reference sequence). Deletions cut 5 bases from V and 4 bases from J, with 15 bases between. The CDR3 spells CASSLGQSKYEQYF. The DNA for the CDR3 is TGTGCCAGCAGCCTTGGACAGAGTAAATACGAGCAGTACTTC.

The rearrangement joins TRBV4-2 to TRBJ2-5; perhaps TRBD1 as D (6 bases). CDR3 length equals 16 residues. Germline lookup yields CDR1 LGHNA and CDR2 YNFKEQ. Trimming stripped 1 base from V and 3 bases from J, with 15 bases between. CDR3 sequence (DNA): TGTGCCAGCAGCCAAGCCAGGGGTAGCACTAAAGAGACCCAGTACTTC. Translated: CASSQARGSTKETQYF.

The gene calls are TRBV4-2 and TRBJ1-6; D remains ambiguous. From germline, CDR1 is LGHNA and CDR2 YNFKEQ. Between the trimmed V and J ends, which lost 4 bases and 10 bases, there was a span of 20 bases. The CDR3 length is 16 residues. CDR3 loop: CASSPKPGQAGSPLHF. The CDR3 DNA reads as TGTGCCAGCAGCCCCAAGCCCGGCCAAGCGGGCTCACCCCTCCACTTT.

The chain couples TRBV7-2 to TRBJ1-1; no definite D call. This CDR3 is built from 14 residues. Deletions cut 5 bases from V and 5 bases from J, with 15 bases between. The V gene's germline CDR1 is SGHTA and CDR2 FQGNSA. The CDR3 here is CASSLARASTEAFF. CDR3 nucleotides: TGTGCCAGCAGCCTGGCCCGGGCTTCAACTGAAGCTTTCTTT. The full variable domain, in which reference TRBV7-2 and TRBJ1-1 provide the parts outside the CDR3, is GAGVSQSPSNKVTEKGKDVELRCDPISGHTALYWYRQSLGQGLEFLIYFQGNSAPDKSGLPSDRFSAERTGGSVSTLTIQRTQQEDSAVYLCASSLARASTEAFFGQGTRLTVV.

CDR3 sequence reads: CASSPRGTSSYEQYF. CDR3 nucleotides: TGTGCCAGCAGTCCGCGGGGCACCAGCTCCTACGAGCAGTACTTC. V and J are TRBV27 and TRBJ2-7; the D gene is possibly TRBD2 (6 bases). CDR3 size: 15 residues. The V end was cut by 5 bases, the J end by 0 bases, with 14 bases between. Germline-derived CDR1 and CDR2 are MNHEY and SMNVEV (reference sequence).

This sequence joins TRBV18 and TRBJ1-1; no clear D. With 4 bases removed from V and 3 bases from J, the gap between germline ends came to 6 bases. The germline CDR1 and CDR2 sequences are KGHSH and LQKENI. The CDR3 length is 12 residues. This chain's CDR3 is CASSRRDTEAFF. The CDR3 DNA follows: TGTGCCAGCTCACGGCGGGACACTGAAGCTTTCTTT.

This sequence joins TRBV5-1 and TRBJ2-2; possible D gene TRBD1, 5 bases. This CDR3 comprises 13 residues. V was clipped by 1 base and J by 9 bases, with 10 bases between them. The germline V gene encodes CDR1 SGHRS and CDR2 YFSETQ. CDR3: CASSLRQGWELFF. The CDR3 DNA reads TGCGCCAGCAGCTTGAGGCAGGGCTGGGAGCTGTTTTTT. The full variable domain, its missing parts supplied by reference TRBV5-1 and TRBJ2-2, is KAGVTQTPRYLIKTRGQQVTLSCSPISGHRSVSWYQQTPGQGLQFLFEYFSETQRNKGNFPGRFSGRQFSNSRSEMNVSTLELGDSALYLCASSLRQGWELFFGEGSRLTVL.

This rearrangement joins TRBV11-3 to TRBJ1-2; perhaps TRBD1 as D (5 bases). Germline V gives CDR1 SGHNT, CDR2 YENEEA. The CDR3 sequence is 15 residues long. With 8 bases removed from V and 7 bases from J, the gap between germline ends came to 23 bases. CDR3 amino acids: CASGNGGAPRGGYTF. The CDR3 bases are TGTGCCAGCGGCAACGGCGGGGCACCCAGAGGTGGCTACACCTTC.

This clone was recorded once. The chain has TRBV6-5 and TRBJ2-1, with 8 bases matching TRBD1. CDR3 size: 14 residues. Germline loops: CDR1 MNHEY, CDR2 SVGAGI. V shed 6 bases, J shed 2 bases, and the junction held 3 bases outside the gene matches. This CDR3 is CASSRTGTYNEQFF. The CDR3 region has the DNA TGTGCCAGCAGCAGGACAGGGACCTACAATGAGCAGTTCTTC.

V is TRBV5-4 and J is TRBJ2-5; 9 bases line up with TRBD1. The CDR3 covers 16 residues. V was pared by 4 bases and J by 1 base, with 8 bases of the junction left unmatched. Germline V lookup: CDR1 SGHNT, CDR2 YYREEE (reference sequence). The CDR3 protein is CASSAGRDRVQETQYF. The CDR3 DNA reads TGTGCCAGCAGCGCGGGCCGGGACAGGGTCCAAGAGACCCAGTACTTC. The full variable domain, completed using reference TRBV5-4 and TRBJ2-5, is ETGVTQSPTHLIKTRGQQVTLRCSSQSGHNTVSWYQQALGQGPQFIFQYYREEENGRGNFPPRFSGLQFPNYSSELNVNALELDDSALYLCASSAGRDRVQETQYFGPGTRLLVL.

CDR3 in DNA: TGTGCCAGCAGAGACAGGGTACGCGAGCAGTACTTC. Amino acids: CASRDRVREQYF. The chain uses TRBV2 and TRBJ2-7; 7 bases match TRBD1. CDR1 is SNHLY, CDR2 FYNNEI, per germline. V lost 6 bases, J lost 6 bases, and 5 bases stayed unmatched. The CDR3 has 12 amino acids.

A few counts support this clone. V and J are TRBV7-6 and TRBJ2-1; TRBD2 matches at 7 bases. The J segment lost 0 bases and the V segment lost 1 base, leaving 6 bases of the junction unmatched. The CDR3 extends over 17 amino acids. The germline V gene encodes CDR1 SGHVS and CDR2 FNYEAQ. The CDR3 spells CASSLGGSGYSYNEQFF. The CDR3 nucleotides read TGTGCCAGCAGCTTAGGTGGTAGCGGGTACTCCTACAATGAGCAGTTCTTC.

The CDR3 bases are TGTGCCAGTACCGACAGGGCCAGCAATCAGCCCCAGCATTTT. Translating gives CASTDRASNQPQHF. This chain connects TRBV19 to TRBJ1-5, with TRBD1 matching over 7 bases. From germline, CDR1 is LNHDA and CDR2 SQIVND (reference sequence). The CDR3 has 14 residues. The trim removed 7 bases at V and 1 base at J, leaving 4 bases unmatched.

The rearrangement uses TRBV2 and TRBJ2-1; 9 bases are shared with TRBD2. CDR1 and CDR2 from the germline V gene are SNHLY and FYNNEI. V was clipped by 7 bases and J by 15 bases; unmatched bases: 13. This CDR3 is 13 amino acids long. CDR3: CASTPASSGRGFF. The CDR3 bases are TGTGCCAGCACCCCAGCGAGTAGCGGGAGAGGGTTCTTC. The full variable domain, with the rest looked up from reference TRBV2 and TRBJ2-1, is EPEVTQTPSHQVTQMGQEVILRCVPISNHLYFYWYRQILGQKVEFLVSFYNNEISEKSEIFDDQFSVERPDGSNFTLKIRSTKLEDSAMYFCASTPASSGRGFFGPGTRLTVL.

The genes are TRBV6-2 or TRBV6-3 and TRBJ2-2; tentative D call: TRBD2 (5 bases). This CDR3 is 15 amino acids long. Germline assignment: CDR1 MNHEY and CDR2 SVGEGT. Trimming took off 5 bases at V and 1 base at J, with 11 bases between the two ends. In nucleotides, the CDR3 is TGTGCCAGCAGTAGGTCGGGGAAGAACACCGGGGAGCTGTTTTTT. This gives the protein CASSRSGKNTGELFF.